The next 27 T cell receptor beta chains were all read from a single sample in a study of control samples from healthy donors and cancer patients. This table comes from immunoSEQ multiplex PCR, and its TCRdb copy is limited to in-frame clones, with some not included. The table lists about 81,000 clones, roughly 93% of them singletons. What was sequenced was blood. The receptors were gathered from a woman aged 18-35 years in good health.

J is TRBJ2-7 and V is TRBV28, with D tentatively TRBD1 (6 bases). There are 15 residues in the CDR3. Germline V CDR1 and CDR2: MDHEN, SYDVKM. Deletions cut 6 bases from V and 0 bases from J, with 15 bases between. The CDR3 is CASRPAPGASYEQYF. Written as DNA, the CDR3 is TGTGCCAGCAGACCCGCGCCAGGGGCCTCCTACGAGCAGTACTTC.

The gene calls are TRBV7-3 and TRBJ2-1; weak D call: TRBD1 (6 bases). V was cut by 5 bases and J by 5 bases, with 19 bases left in between. There are 16 residues in the CDR3. Germline assignment: CDR1 SGHTA and CDR2 FQGTGA. CDR3 sequence reads: CASSPYTGSHNNEQFF. The CDR3 DNA reads as TGTGCCAGCAGCCCCTATACAGGGAGTCATAACAATGAGCAGTTCTTC.

The J gene is TRBJ1-1, the V gene TRBV7-9; the D is unclear. V lost 3 bases and J 0 bases, leaving 14 bases between the germline ends. The germline CDR1 and CDR2 sequences are SEHNR and FQNEAQ (reference sequence). This CDR3 region has 16 residues. The CDR3 loop is CASSFKRTALNTEAFF. The CDR3 coding sequence is TGTGCCAGCAGCTTCAAGAGAACTGCGTTGAACACTGAAGCTTTCTTT.

The genes are TRBV10-1 and TRBJ2-7, with D perhaps TRBD2 (5 bases). V was pared by 0 bases and J by 6 bases, with 15 bases between. CDR3 size: 15 residues. In germline, CDR1 is WNHNN, CDR2 SYGVQD (reference sequence). CDR3 coding DNA: TGCGCCAGCAGTGAGTCGAAGGGTTGGGGAGCCGAGCAGTACTTC. It encodes CASSESKGWGAEQYF.

This chain links TRBV5-1 with TRBJ2-1; no firm D call. Germline CDR1 and CDR2: SGHRS and YFSETQ. This CDR3 has 12 residues. Trimming left V 1 base short and J 10 bases short, with 9 bases between. This CDR3 is CASSLTLGEQFF. The DNA of the CDR3 is TGCGCCAGCAGCTTGACACTTGGAGAGCAGTTCTTC.

The chain has TRBV18 and TRBJ1-2; TRBD1 matches at 8 bases. CDR1 and CDR2 from the germline V gene are KGHSH and LQKENI. The CDR3 extends over 14 amino acids. J was trimmed by 6 bases and V by 1 base; bases with no gene match: 4. The CDR3 region has the DNA TGTGCCAGCTCACCACAGGACAGGGTTGATGGCTACACCTTC. Its translation is CASSPQDRVDGYTF.

V and J are TRBV11-2 and TRBJ2-1; 12 bases map to TRBD2. V shed 3 bases, J shed 7 bases, and the junction held 4 bases outside the gene matches. The germline V gene has CDR1 SGHAT and CDR2 FQNNGV. The CDR3 is 15 amino acids. CDR3 protein: CASSFGTSGRNEQFF. The CDR3, as DNA: TGTGCCAGCAGCTTCGGGACTAGCGGGCGTAATGAGCAGTTCTTC.

In DNA, the CDR3 is TGCGCCAGCAGACAAGACGGCTACGAGCAGTACTTC. It codes for CASRQDGYEQYF. The rearrangement joins TRBV5-1 to TRBJ2-7; the D is unclear. The CDR3 has 12 amino acids. Per germline, CDR1 SGHRS and CDR2 YFSETQ. The germline V and J ends were trimmed by 5 bases and 3 bases, with 9 bases remaining between them.

This chain connects TRBV19 to TRBJ2-2, with D perhaps TRBD1 (6 bases). Germline V gene sequence: CDR1 LNHDA, CDR2 SQIVND (reference sequence). CDR3 size: 14 residues. Trimming removed 5 bases from V and 2 bases from J, with 9 bases in between. CDR3 sequence (DNA): TGTGCCAGTAGTGGGACACCTAACACCGGGGAGCTGTTTTTT. Translated, it gives CASSGTPNTGELFF.

The chain employs TRBV14 and TRBJ2-1; possibly TRBD1 for D (5 bases). CDR3 length: 19 amino acids. Looked up from germline, CDR1 is SGHDN and CDR2 is FVKESK. V lost 4 bases to trimming and J lost 4 bases, with 26 bases between them. The CDR3 DNA follows: TGTGCCAGCAGCCGATTTTCGCAGGGCAGAGCATTTCCATACAATGAGCAGTTCTTC. Its translation is CASSRFSQGRAFPYNEQFF.

V usage is TRBV15 and J usage is TRBJ2-2, with a possible D match to TRBD2 (5 bases). The CDR3 sequence is 16 residues long. V lost 1 base and J 1 base, leaving 10 bases between the germline ends. From germline, CDR1 is LNHNV and CDR2 YYDKDF (reference sequence). The CDR3 coding sequence is TGTGCCACCAGCAGAGTCGGGATACAGAACACCGGGGAGCTGTTTTTT. This codes for CATSRVGIQNTGELFF.

Written as DNA, the CDR3 is TGTGCCAGCAGCCAAGAGGGGAGTCGTACCGGGGAGCTGTTTTTT. This sequence encodes CASSQEGSRTGELFF. The V call is TRBV4-2, the J call TRBJ2-2, with TRBD2 as a possible D gene (5 bases). Trimming stripped 0 bases from V and 5 bases from J, with 10 bases between. This CDR3 comprises 15 residues. Germline V gives CDR1 LGHNA, CDR2 YNFKEQ.

The chain couples TRBV27 to TRBJ2-3; 9 bases map to TRBD1. Germline CDR1 and CDR2: MNHEY and SMNVEV (reference sequence). The length of the CDR3 is 16 residues. With 3 bases clipped from V and 3 bases from J, the junction kept 7 bases outside the gene matches. The CDR3 reads CASSFITGTGTDTQYF. The CDR3 nucleotides are TGTGCCAGCAGTTTTATAACCGGGACAGGGACAGATACGCAGTATTTT.

This chain links TRBV28 with TRBJ1-4; D unresolved. The CDR3 consists of 14 residues. Looked up from germline, CDR1 is MDHEN and CDR2 is SYDVKM. Trimming cost V 6 bases and J 0 bases, with 8 bases left between them. CDR3 residues: CASSYQATNEKLFF. The CDR3, as DNA: TGTGCCAGCAGCTACCAAGCAACTAATGAAAAACTGTTTTTT.

The J gene is TRBJ2-1, the V gene TRBV7-9, with unresolved D. Per germline, CDR1 SEHNR and CDR2 FQNEAQ (reference sequence). Trimming took off 5 bases at V and 0 bases at J, with 11 bases between the two ends. The CDR3 sequence is 15 residues long. The CDR3 here is CASSQRVSSYNEQFF. For the CDR3, the DNA is TGTGCCAGCAGCCAACGGGTCAGCTCCTACAATGAGCAGTTCTTC.

The chain carries TRBV20-1 and TRBJ2-5; unclear D gene. Trimming took off 2 bases at V and 4 bases at J, with 5 bases between the two ends. Germline CDR1 reads DFQATT; CDR2 reads SNEGSKA (reference sequence). The CDR3 extends over 11 amino acids. Here the CDR3 reads CSARFAETQYF. The CDR3 DNA sequence: TGCAGTGCTAGATTCGCAGAGACCCAGTACTTC.

The sample holds one count of this clone. The chain uses TRBV7-2 and TRBJ2-7, with TRBD1 matching 7 bases. The germline V gene has CDR1 SGHTA and CDR2 FQGNSA. The CDR3 contains 14 residues. Trimming removed 5 bases from V and 2 bases from J; junction bases left unmatched: 6. CDR3 region: CASSAQGSPYEQYF. The CDR3 DNA sequence: TGTGCCAGCAGCGCACAGGGGTCCCCCTACGAGCAGTACTTC.

The rearrangement uses TRBV25-1 and TRBJ1-6; 7 nucleotides align to TRBD1. V was pared by 5 bases and J by 8 bases, with 6 bases of the junction left unmatched. This CDR3 has 14 amino acids. The germline CDR1 and CDR2 sequences are MGHDK and SYGVNS. The CDR3 here is CASSPRDRYSPLHF. In DNA form, the CDR3 reads TGTGCCAGCAGTCCACGGGACAGATATTCACCCCTCCACTTT.

This clone came up a few times. Other DNA sequences of this sample code for an identical CDR3. The chain recombines TRBV5-6 with TRBJ1-2, with TRBD1 identical over 10 bases. With V trimmed by 0 bases and J by 10 bases, 6 bases remained unmatched. Germline lookup yields CDR1 SGHDT and CDR2 YYEEEE. The CDR3 runs 14 residues. The CDR3 sequence: CASSLGDRGRDYTF. In nucleotides, the CDR3 is TGTGCCAGCAGCTTGGGGGACAGGGGTCGAGACTACACCTTC.

In this sample, this clone turned up once. The rearrangement links TRBV27 to TRBJ2-7; 8 bases align to TRBD1. The CDR3 extends over 12 amino acids. Germline V gene sequence: CDR1 MNHEY, CDR2 SMNVEV (reference sequence). Trimming took 6 bases from V and 6 from J; bases not matched to a gene: 4. The CDR3 sequence: CASRTGVGEQYF. The CDR3 DNA is TGTGCCAGCAGGACAGGGGTGGGCGAGCAGTACTTC.

The gene calls are TRBV27 and TRBJ1-2, with a possible D match to TRBD1 (5 bases). This CDR3 has 14 residues. Germline values: CDR1 MNHEY, CDR2 SMNVEV (reference sequence). V was clipped by 2 bases and J by 4 bases, with 11 bases between them. This CDR3 reads CASSLVSGTYGYTF. The CDR3 nucleotides read TGTGCCAGCAGTTTAGTTTCCGGGACCTATGGCTACACCTTC.

This clone was observed a handful of times. This CDR3 is also generated by other DNA sequences in the sample. The chain is built from TRBV12-3 or TRBV12-4 and TRBJ1-1, with 7 positions matching TRBD1. The junction had 2 bases not matched to a gene; V was cut back by 3 bases and J by 4 bases. The CDR3 runs 13 residues. The CDR3, as DNA: TGTGCCAGCAGTTTTGACAGGGCCACTGAAGCTTTCTTT. It specifies CASSFDRATEAFF.

The chain is built from TRBV5-6 and TRBJ1-1; 7 bases are a match to TRBD1. The V segment lost 5 bases and the J segment 5 bases; nucleotides outside the gene matches: 12. The CDR3 runs 15 residues. In germline, CDR1 is SGHDT, CDR2 YYEEEE. This CDR3 reads CASRPVRQGGTEAFF. The CDR3 bases are TGTGCCAGCAGACCCGTTCGTCAGGGGGGGACTGAAGCTTTCTTT.

The J gene is TRBJ2-7, the V gene TRBV18; D is ambiguous. This CDR3 contains 14 residues. Germline loops: CDR1 KGHSH, CDR2 LQKENI. The V end was cut by 3 bases, the J end by 0 bases, with 9 bases between. CDR3 in DNA: TGTGCCAGCTCACCGCTCCCACTCTCCTACGAGCAGTACTTC. As protein: CASSPLPLSYEQYF.

This chain uses TRBV19 with TRBJ2-5; the D gene could be TRBD1 or TRBD2 (7 bases each). From germline, CDR1 is LNHDA and CDR2 SQIVND (reference sequence). The V gene lost 7 bases and the J gene lost 4 bases, with 19 bases spanning the gap. The CDR3 runs 15 residues. CDR3 loop: CASMRKGGGTETQYF. For the CDR3, the DNA is TGTGCCAGTATGAGGAAGGGAGGGGGCACAGAGACCCAGTACTTC.

The gene calls are TRBV25-1 and TRBJ2-7, with D hard to call. Germline V gene lookup returns CDR1 MGHDK and CDR2 SYGVNS. The CDR3 covers 15 residues. The germline V and J ends were trimmed by 3 bases and 2 bases, with 14 bases remaining between them. The CDR3 coding sequence is TGTGCCAGCAGTGATTATAGAAGTACAACCTACGAGCAGTACTTC. Amino acid sequence: CASSDYRSTTYEQYF.

V usage is TRBV20-1 and J usage is TRBJ2-7; 7 bases are a match to TRBD1. The V gene's germline CDR1 is DFQATT and CDR2 SNEGSKA (reference sequence). V shed 3 bases, J shed 5 bases, and the junction held 10 bases outside the gene matches. CDR3 length: 14 amino acids. The CDR3 sequence: CSASGNTGADEQYF. The DNA for the CDR3 is TGCAGTGCTAGTGGCAACACAGGGGCGGACGAGCAGTACTTC.